One and the same sample provided the 19 T cell receptor beta chains below, sequenced in a study of monozygotic twins with cystic fibrosis. The assay was immunoSEQ multiplex PCR, and TCRdb's table has in-frame clones only and misses some. The sample holds approximately 34,000 clones; around 96% are singletons and the top ten take 0.15% to 0.2%. Source material: blood. Receptors originate from a girl aged 2 to 9 with cystic fibrosis.

This chain links TRBV7-9 with TRBJ1-3; D is unclear. Germline V lookup: CDR1 SEHNR, CDR2 FQNEAQ (reference sequence). The CDR3 consists of 11 residues. Deletions cut 2 bases from V and 8 bases from J, with 4 bases between. CDR3 bases: TGTGCCAGCAGCTTAACAGACACCATATATTTT. Translation gives CASSLTDTIYF.

The chain is built from TRBV19 and TRBJ1-5; no firm D call. The germline V gene encodes CDR1 LNHDA and CDR2 SQIVND (reference sequence). CDR3 size: 13 residues. Trimming took 3 bases from V and 4 from J, leaving 7 bases between them. CDR3 loop: CASSMLGNQPQHF. Here the CDR3 DNA reads TGTGCCAGTAGTATGTTGGGAAATCAGCCCCAGCATTTT.

In DNA form, the CDR3 reads TGTGCCAGCAGCATATGGACAGGGGGAAATCCCTACGAGCAGTACTTC. Translating it yields CASSIWTGGNPYEQYF. The rearrangement uses TRBV13 and TRBJ2-7; the match to TRBD1 covers 10 bases. The CDR3 extends over 16 amino acids. V lost 5 bases to trimming and J lost 2 bases; unmatched junction nucleotides: 9. The germline V gene encodes CDR1 PRHDT and CDR2 FYEKMQ (reference sequence).

The CDR3 spells CASSLIGLNQPQHF. CDR3 sequence (DNA): TGTGCCAGCAGCCTAATCGGATTGAATCAGCCCCAGCATTTT. The chain has TRBV6-5 and TRBJ1-5; D is undetermined. The ends were cut back, 6 bases at V and 4 bases at J, with 13 bases in the middle. In germline, CDR1 is MNHEY, CDR2 SVGAGI. The CDR3 is 14 residues long.

V gene TRBV9 combines with J gene TRBJ2-5; D is unclear. V was pared by 2 bases and J by 1 base, with 3 bases between. The CDR3 spans 12 residues. Germline-derived CDR1 and CDR2 are SGDLS and YYNGEE. CDR3 coding DNA: TGTGCCAGCAGCGTGGGCCAAGAGACCCAGTACTTC. Translation: CASSVGQETQYF.

The genes are TRBV25-1 and TRBJ1-3; D ambiguous. The CDR3 extends over 14 amino acids. Trimming removed 9 bases at V and 0 bases at J, with 12 bases between. Per germline, CDR1 MGHDK and CDR2 SYGVNS. The CDR3 coding sequence is TGTGCCAGTACGGACGGCTACTCTGGAAACACCATATATTTT. Protein product: CASTDGYSGNTIYF.

The chain is built from TRBV6-5 and TRBJ1-5; D is unclear. Trimming took off 0 bases at V and 3 bases at J, with 6 bases between the two ends. The CDR3 runs 14 residues. The germline gives CDR1 MNHEY, CDR2 SVGAGI. The CDR3 DNA reads TGTGCCAGCAGTTACTCCAGGACCAATCAGCCCCAGCATTTT. Protein sequence: CASSYSRTNQPQHF.

The chain recombines TRBV18 with TRBJ2-3; TRBD1 agrees at 10 bases. V lost 0 bases to trimming and J lost 0 bases; unmatched junction nucleotides: 6. CDR1 KGHSH and CDR2 LQKENI come from the germline V gene. The CDR3 sequence is 18 residues long. The CDR3 DNA reads as TGTGCCAGCTCACCACCGAGACAGGGGGCGCGCAGCACAGATACGCAGTATTTT. Its translation is CASSPPRQGARSTDTQYF.

This chain joins TRBV2 and TRBJ2-3, with unresolved D. The CDR3 loop spans 14 amino acids. With 2 bases removed from V and 3 bases from J, the gap between germline ends came to 9 bases. The germline gives CDR1 SNHLY, CDR2 FYNNEI. DNA for the CDR3: TGTGCCAGCAGTGAATATGTGATGACAGATACGCAGTATTTT. Its protein is CASSEYVMTDTQYF.

V gene TRBV4-2 combines with J gene TRBJ2-3; D gene unclear. The CDR3 is 17 residues long. With 0 bases removed from V and 0 bases from J, the gap between germline ends came to 13 bases. Germline CDR1 is LGHNA and CDR2 is YNFKEQ. The DNA of the CDR3 is TGTGCCAGCAGCCAAGATGGTGCAGCCCTAAGCACAGATACGCAGTATTTT. This sequence encodes CASSQDGAALSTDTQYF.

The chain carries TRBV29-1 and TRBJ2-3; 7 nucleotides align to TRBD1. After removal of 1 base from V and 1 base from J, the junction contained 14 bases not matched to a gene. Germline lookup yields CDR1 SQVTM and CDR2 ANQGSEA. This CDR3 is 18 amino acids long. CDR3 residues: CSVEGGYRGGSGTDTQYF. For the CDR3, the DNA is TGCAGCGTTGAAGGAGGGTACAGGGGCGGATCGGGCACAGATACGCAGTATTTT.

The chain joins TRBV6-5 to TRBJ2-7; 7 nucleotides match TRBD1. The germline V gene has CDR1 MNHEY and CDR2 SVGAGI. The CDR3 spans 12 residues. The ends lost 6 bases at V and 7 bases at J; junction bases unmatched: 6. CDR3 region: CASRTGLGEQYF. Written as DNA, the CDR3 is TGTGCCAGCAGGACAGGGCTGGGAGAGCAGTACTTC.

The CDR3 region has the DNA TGTGCCAGCAGCCCGGACAGGGAGACTTTCTTT. Its protein product is CASSPDRETFF. The chain links TRBV27 to TRBJ1-1, with TRBD1 identical over 8 bases. Looked up from germline, CDR1 is MNHEY and CDR2 is SMNVEV (reference sequence). V dropped 6 bases and J dropped 12; count of bases not matched to a gene: 6. This CDR3 spans 11 amino acids.

This CDR3 is CASSPISGRAMYEQYF. CDR3 coding DNA: TGTGCCAGCAGCCCCATTAGCGGGAGGGCCATGTACGAGCAGTACTTC. The rearrangement joins TRBV7-8 to TRBJ2-7, with 11 bases that match TRBD2. V lost 5 bases and J lost 4; bases outside the gene matches: 10. CDR3 length equals 16 residues. CDR1 and CDR2 from the germline V gene are SGHVS and FQNEAQ.

This chain links TRBV5-1 with TRBJ1-1; D call uncertain. This CDR3 contains 13 residues. Germline CDR1 is SGHRS and CDR2 is YFSETQ. V was pared by 5 bases and J by 6 bases, with 14 bases between. CDR3 protein: CASSSHPGAEAFF. CDR3 in DNA: TGCGCCAGCAGTTCCCACCCGGGCGCTGAAGCTTTCTTT.

J is TRBJ2-2 and V is TRBV7-9; D not certain. The CDR3 is 14 residues long. Germline V gives CDR1 SEHNR, CDR2 FQNEAQ (reference sequence). The ends were cut back, 5 bases at V and 8 bases at J, with 15 bases in the middle. CDR3 nucleotides: TGTGCCAGCAGCGAGGCCCCTCGTGGAGGGGAGCTGTTTTTT. Its protein is CASSEAPRGGELFF.

The chain links TRBV4-1 to TRBJ2-7; 7 nucleotides line up with TRBD1. From germline, CDR1 is MGHRA and CDR2 YSYEKL. V lost 5 bases to trimming and J lost 2 bases; unmatched junction nucleotides: 9. There are 15 residues in the CDR3. As DNA, the CDR3 is TGCGCCAGCAGCACAGTTGACAGGGCCCCCTACGAGCAGTACTTC. Translation gives CASSTVDRAPYEQYF.

The chain employs TRBV6-5 and TRBJ1-1; D unclear. There are 14 residues in the CDR3. The germline V and J ends were trimmed by 5 bases and 4 bases, with 14 bases remaining between them. Germline V gene data show CDR1 as MNHEY and CDR2 as SVGAGI. The CDR3 reads CASSTGPQTTEAFF. DNA for the CDR3: TGTGCCAGCAGTACCGGGCCCCAGACCACTGAAGCTTTCTTT.

This clone was seen once. J is TRBJ1-1 and V is TRBV19, with D possibly matching TRBD1 (5 bases). Germline CDR1 and CDR2: LNHDA and SQIVND (reference sequence). The CDR3 runs 14 residues. V dropped 2 bases and J dropped 1 base, with 8 bases sitting between them. The CDR3 sequence is CASSIWGRNTEAFF. In nucleotides, the CDR3 is TGTGCCAGTAGTATATGGGGGAGGAACACTGAAGCTTTCTTT.